The T cell receptor (beta chain) described here comes from a study of T cells in localized non-small cell lung cancer. Assay used: immunoSEQ multiplex PCR; TCRdb lists only in-frame clones, some missing. The data hold 70,000 to 95,000 clones, with under 95% observed a single time. Of note for this clone: The antigen is unknown.

Study findings and constraints: Heterogeneity cannot be ruled out, as sequencing used one tumor region only. Highest T cell clonality was seen in uninvolved adjacent lung, surpassing that measured in tumor. Adjacent lung had a median about 55 of the 100 largest tumor clones.

This TCR derives from a woman aged 35-75 years with stage II squamous cell lung carcinoma. The starting material was PBMCs, obtained before any cancer treatment.

DNA for the CDR3: TGTGCCAGCACCGCCGGGGGGGGCTGGGAGACCCAGTACTTC. Amino acids: CASTAGGGWETQYF. V and J are TRBV6-1 and TRBJ2-5; 8 bases line up with TRBD2. The ends lost 7 bases at V and 5 bases at J; junction bases unmatched: 9. The CDR3 consists of 14 residues. Germline CDR1 and CDR2: MNHNS and SASEGT.